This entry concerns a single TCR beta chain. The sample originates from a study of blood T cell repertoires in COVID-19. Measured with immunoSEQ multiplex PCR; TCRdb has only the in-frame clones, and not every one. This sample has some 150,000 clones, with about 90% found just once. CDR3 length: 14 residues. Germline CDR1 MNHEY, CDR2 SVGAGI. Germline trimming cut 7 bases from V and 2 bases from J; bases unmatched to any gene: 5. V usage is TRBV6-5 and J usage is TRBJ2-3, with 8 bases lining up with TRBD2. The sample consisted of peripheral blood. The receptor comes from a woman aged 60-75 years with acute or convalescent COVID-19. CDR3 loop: CASISGGTTDTQYF. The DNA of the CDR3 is TGTGCCAGCATCAGCGGGGGCACCACAGATACGCAGTATTTT.